The clone carrying this T cell receptor beta chain turned up a few times. Profiled with immunoSEQ multiplex PCR; TCRdb holds only in-frame clones, not every one. The sample gives fewer than 25,000 clones, approximately 85% of which show up once; roughly 17% is in the top ten. CDR1 is LGHNA, CDR2 YNFKEQ, per germline. Trimming cost V 5 bases and J 6 bases, with 11 bases left between them. CDR3 length: 14 residues. Patients had blood sampled at baseline and again on cycle 4 day 1 and cycle 7 day 1. This entry is derived from a study of OX40 agonist ivuxolimab in advanced cancers. This receptor was taken from an adult with an advanced solid tumor such as melanoma, head and neck, liver or kidney cancer. The chain joins TRBV4-2 to TRBJ2-6; D is ambiguous. Sequencing used CD4+ or CD8+ T cells sorted from blood, obtained in a trial of the OX40 agonist ivuxolimab. CDR3 residues: CASSLVGSANVLTF. The CDR3, as DNA: TGTGCCAGCAGCTTAGTCGGGTCGGCCAACGTCCTGACTTTC.